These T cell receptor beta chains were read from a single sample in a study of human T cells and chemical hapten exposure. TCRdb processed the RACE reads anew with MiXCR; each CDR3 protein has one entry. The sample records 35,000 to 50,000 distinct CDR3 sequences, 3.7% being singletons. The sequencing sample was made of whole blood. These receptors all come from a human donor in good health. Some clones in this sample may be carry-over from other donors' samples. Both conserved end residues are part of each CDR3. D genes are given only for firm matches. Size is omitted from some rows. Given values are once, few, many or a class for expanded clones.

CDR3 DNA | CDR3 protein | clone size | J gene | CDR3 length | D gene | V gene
TGCAGTGCTAGAGTACTAGCGAGAGATACGCAGTATTTT | CSARVLARDTQYF | few | TRBJ2-3 | 13 | TRBD2 | TRBV20-1
TGTGCCTGGAGTGCTCTCCCAGGCTCTGGAAACACCATATATTTT | CAWSALPGSGNTIYF | few | TRBJ1-3 | 15 | . | TRBV30
TGTGCCAGCAGTGTCGCCGCCGGGACACCCTCCTACGAGCAGTACTTC | CASSVAAGTPSYEQYF | . | TRBJ2-7 | 16 | . | TRBV25-1
TGCGCCAGCAGTAATTGGGACAGTACCTACGAGCAGTACTTC | CASSNWDSTYEQYF | many | TRBJ2-7 | 14 | TRBD1 | TRBV10-1
TGTGCCAGCAGCCGAATGCGGGAGTGGGGAAACACCGGGGAGCTGTTTTTT | CASSRMREWGNTGELFF | . | TRBJ2-2 | 17 | TRBD2 | TRBV3-1
TGTGCCAGCAGCCCAAGTCATGGCTATGGCTACACCTTC | CASSPSHGYGYTF | . | TRBJ1-2 | 13 | . | TRBV7-2
TGTGCCAGCAGTTTCCTCGGCATGGACAGGGGTTACGAGCAGTACTTC | CASSFLGMDRGYEQYF | few | TRBJ2-7 | 16 | TRBD1 | TRBV28
TGTGCCAGCAGGGGGGACAGGGTCAGGCCCTACGAGCAGTACTTC | CASRGDRVRPYEQYF | many | TRBJ2-7 | 15 | TRBD1 | TRBV28
TGTGCCATCCCTTCGGGGGGTGGCAAAAACATTCAGTACTTC | CAIPSGGGKNIQYF | . | TRBJ2-4 | 14 | TRBD2 | TRBV10-3
TGTGCCAGCAGTTCCCTTTCCGGACAGGGTGGCAATCAGCCCCAGCATTTT | CASSSLSGQGGNQPQHF | few | TRBJ1-5 | 17 | TRBD1 | TRBV28
TGTGCCAGCAGCCCCCCCGGGTCACGGGGCACTGAAGCTTTCTTT | CASSPPGSRGTEAFF | many | TRBJ1-1 | 15 | . | TRBV7-9
TGCGCCACCGGACAGGGGGTGAGCACAGATACGCAGTATTTT | CATGQGVSTDTQYF | many | TRBJ2-3 | 14 | TRBD1 | TRBV5-1
TGCGCCAGCAGCCAAGACAGGGTCCCAGGGGCCCAGTACTTC | CASSQDRVPGAQYF | many | TRBJ2-5 | 14 | . | TRBV4-1
TGTGCCAGCAGCTTAGGGGCGAGCACAGATACGCAGTATTTT | CASSLGASTDTQYF | many | TRBJ2-3 | 14 | . | TRBV11-2
TGTGCCAGCAGTTTGGGTTTTGATTCGTGGACGGCCGCTTTCTTT | CASSLGFDSWTAAFF | few | TRBJ1-1 | 15 | . | TRBV12-3/TRBV12-4
TGCAGTGCCAGACCCATTGCATTAACTAATCCCTACAATGAGCAGTTCTTC | CSARPIALTNPYNEQFF | many | TRBJ2-1 | 17 | . | TRBV20-1
TGCGCCAGCAGCCAAGTCGGGACGAGCTACAATGAGCAGTTCTTC | CASSQVGTSYNEQFF | . | TRBJ2-1 | 15 | . | TRBV4-1
TGTGCCATCAGTGAGTTCGGGGGCGCGTCCGGGGAGCTGTTTTTT | CAISEFGGASGELFF | . | TRBJ2-2 | 15 | . | TRBV10-3
TGTGCCAGCAGCCCACCCTCCCTTAGCGGGAGAGTTATCAGCACCGGGGAGCTGTTTTTT | CASSPPSLSGRVISTGELFF | few | TRBJ2-2 | 20 | TRBD2 | TRBV7-9
TGCAGTGCTAGAGTTCCGGGGGGCAGAGGCAATGGGCCCCAGCATTTT | CSARVPGGRGNGPQHF | many | TRBJ1-5 | 16 | . | TRBV20-1
TGTGCCAGCAGTTGGACAGCCCGAGCCGGGGTTCAGCCCCGGCATTTT | CASSWTARAGVQPRHF | once | TRBJ1-5 | 16 | . | TRBV27
TGCGCCAGCATCGGACAGAGAAGCACAGATACGCAGTATTTT | CASIGQRSTDTQYF | few | TRBJ2-3 | 14 | . | TRBV23-1